Below, one TCR beta chain is given with its context. The sample comes from a study of T cell changes during pregnancy in multiple sclerosis. The V gene's germline CDR1 is SGHRS and CDR2 YFSETQ. CDR3 length equals 17 residues. The V segment lost 3 bases and the J segment 3 bases; nucleotides outside the gene matches: 10. Generated by immunoSEQ multiplex PCR, the TCRdb table keeps only in-frame clones and is missing some. The repertoire holds about 36,000 clones, 93% seen once, with around 0.4% in the top ten. The material was CD4+ T cells from peripheral blood mononuclear cells, obtained in the first trimester of pregnancy. The chain combines TRBV5-1 with TRBJ2-4; the match to TRBD1 covers 9 bases. The source is a female donor with multiple sclerosis, enrolled in a pregnancy study. The CDR3 nucleotides read TGCGCCAGCAGCTCGGACAGGGGAGGTCAGGGCAAAAACATTCAGTACTTC. Its protein product is CASSSDRGGQGKNIQYF. The variable domain in full, completed from reference TRBV5-1 and TRBJ2-4, reads KAGVTQTPRYLIKTRGQQVTLSCSPISGHRSVSWYQQTPGQGLQFLFEYFSETQRNKGNFPGRFSGRQFSNSRSEMNVSTLELGDSALYLCASSSDRGGQGKNIQYFGAGTRLSVL.